A single TCR beta chain is shown here with its context. This clonotype showed up many times. No antigen is known for it. One base away there is no much larger clone; base qualities are not given. Sequencing relied on an Illumina HiSeq 1500. Clones were called with MiXCR by TCRdb after fastp trimmed the public reads at Q25, and only in-frame beta chains were retained. When rows share a CDR3 protein, they turn into one entry using the most common DNA and genes. Here the sample has 550,000 to 850,000 distinct CDR3 sequences; around 31% occur a single time. In total, the top ten clones hold around a sixth of the sample. The data originate from a study of T cell repertoires in cytomegalovirus infection (dated by TCRdb to 2018 to 2020). Regarding the research as a whole: Alongside well-studied HLA-B-restricted epitopes, the peptide stimulations were aimed at recently identified HLA-C-restricted CMV epitopes, whose presentation resists viral immunomodulation. Donor HLA type was relevant to the analysis, as public TCR beta signatures indicated carriage of CMV infection together with the matching HLA type. Results and caveats for the whole study, not just this receptor: In both this cohort and an independent cohort of 350 to 400 donors, the cumulative frequency of public TCR beta family members distinguished carriers of CMV infection plus the relevant HLA type. The ex vivo response was dominated by HLA-C-restricted CMV-specific TCR beta clonotypes, which also provided the single most frequent clonotype in two of eight donors.

The intended sense of this specimen's treatment or condition label: in vitro stimulation with specific CMV peptide epitopes to enrich CMV-specific T cells. The receptor comes from a human donor in good health (CMV status not recorded). Some clones in this sample may be carry-over from other donors' samples. This material consisted of cultured PBMCs, taken from culture after CMV antigen stimulation.

The CDR3 here reads CASSVNRDGGTEAFF. The nucleotide sequence is given as TGTGCCAGCAGCGTTAACAGGGATGGTGGCACTGAAGCTTTCTTT. Recombination linked TRBV7-2 to TRBJ1-1; TRBD1 could be the D gene, as 6 bases match. CDR1 and CDR2 are drawn from the germline V gene: SGHTA, FQGNSA. The V and J ends are trimmed by 5 bases and 4 bases, leaving 17 bases between them. Reading from cysteine to phenylalanine, the CDR3 counts 15 amino acids. Left in the record is the CDR3 DNA by itself, 45 bases read in frame from the first base.